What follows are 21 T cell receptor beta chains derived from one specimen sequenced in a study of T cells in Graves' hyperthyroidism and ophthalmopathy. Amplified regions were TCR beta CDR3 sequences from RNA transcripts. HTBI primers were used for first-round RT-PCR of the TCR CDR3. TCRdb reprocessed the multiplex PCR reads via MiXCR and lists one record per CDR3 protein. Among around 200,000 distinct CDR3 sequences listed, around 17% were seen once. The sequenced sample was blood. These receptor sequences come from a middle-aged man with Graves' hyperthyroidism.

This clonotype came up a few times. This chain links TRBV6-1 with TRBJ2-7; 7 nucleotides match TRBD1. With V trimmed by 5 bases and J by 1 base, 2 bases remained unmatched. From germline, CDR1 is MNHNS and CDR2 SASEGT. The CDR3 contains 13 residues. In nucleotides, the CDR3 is TGTGCCAGCAGTCAACAGGGGTCCTACGAGCAGTACTTC. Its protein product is CASSQQGSYEQYF.

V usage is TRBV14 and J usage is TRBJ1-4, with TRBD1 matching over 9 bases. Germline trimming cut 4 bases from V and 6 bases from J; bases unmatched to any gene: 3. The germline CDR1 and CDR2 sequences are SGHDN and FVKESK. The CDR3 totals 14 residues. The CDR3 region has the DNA TGTGCCAGCAGCCCACAGGGGGCGTATGAAAAACTGTTTTTT. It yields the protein CASSPQGAYEKLFF.

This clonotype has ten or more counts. CDR3 region: CASSQYIGNTIYF. The CDR3 DNA reads TGTGCCAGCAGCCAGTACATTGGAAACACCATATATTTT. The rearrangement joins TRBV3-1 to TRBJ1-3; D is undetermined. CDR3 size: 13 residues. In germline, CDR1 is LGHDT, CDR2 YNNKEL (reference sequence). Trimming removed 3 bases from V and 3 bases from J, with 6 bases in between.

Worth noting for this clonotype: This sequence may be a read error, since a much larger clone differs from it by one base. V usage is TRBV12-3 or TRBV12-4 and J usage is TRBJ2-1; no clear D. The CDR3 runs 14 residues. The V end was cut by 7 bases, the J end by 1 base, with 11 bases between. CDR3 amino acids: CASTRHGSYNEQFF. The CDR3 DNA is TGTGCCAGCACCCGACATGGGTCCTACAATGAGCAGTTCTTC.

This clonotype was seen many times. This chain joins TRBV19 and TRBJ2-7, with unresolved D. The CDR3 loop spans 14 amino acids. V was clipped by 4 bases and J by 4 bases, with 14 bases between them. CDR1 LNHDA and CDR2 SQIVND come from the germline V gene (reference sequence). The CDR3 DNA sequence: TGTGCCAGTAGTAGGGGTCACGGAGTGTACGAGCAGTACTTC. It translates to CASSRGHGVYEQYF.

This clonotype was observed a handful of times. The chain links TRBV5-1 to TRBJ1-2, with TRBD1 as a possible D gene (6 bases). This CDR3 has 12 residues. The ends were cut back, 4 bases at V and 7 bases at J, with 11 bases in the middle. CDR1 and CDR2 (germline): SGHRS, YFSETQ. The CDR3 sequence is CASSVKGVGYTF. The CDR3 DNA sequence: TGCGCCAGCAGCGTGAAGGGGGTTGGCTACACCTTC. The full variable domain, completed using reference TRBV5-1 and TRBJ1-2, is KAGVTQTPRYLIKTRGQQVTLSCSPISGHRSVSWYQQTPGQGLQFLFEYFSETQRNKGNFPGRFSGRQFSNSRSEMNVSTLELGDSALYLCASSVKGVGYTFGSGTRLTVV.

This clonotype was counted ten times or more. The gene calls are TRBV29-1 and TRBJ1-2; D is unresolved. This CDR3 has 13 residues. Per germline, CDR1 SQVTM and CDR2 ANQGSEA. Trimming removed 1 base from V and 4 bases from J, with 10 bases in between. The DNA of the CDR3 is TGCAGCGTTGAAGCGGGATTCGGCTATGGCTACACCTTC. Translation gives CSVEAGFGYGYTF.

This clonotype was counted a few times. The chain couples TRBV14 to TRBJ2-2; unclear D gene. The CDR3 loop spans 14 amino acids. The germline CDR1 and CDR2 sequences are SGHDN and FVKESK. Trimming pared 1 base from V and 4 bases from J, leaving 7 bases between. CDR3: CASSQVVSTGELFF. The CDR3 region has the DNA TGTGCCAGCAGCCAAGTTGTGTCCACCGGGGAGCTGTTTTTT.

The CDR3 protein is CSAPEGRGPNEQYF. Written as DNA, the CDR3 is TGCAGTGCGCCGGAGGGTAGGGGGCCCAACGAGCAGTACTTC. The V and J genes are TRBV20-1 and TRBJ2-7; possible D gene TRBD1, 7 bases. CDR3 size: 14 residues. Germline V lookup: CDR1 DFQATT, CDR2 SNEGSKA (reference sequence). V lost 6 bases and J 5 bases, leaving 20 bases between the germline ends.

Here the CDR3 reads CASSPRTGGVETQYF. Here the CDR3 DNA reads TGTGCCAGCTCACCACGGACAGGGGGCGTGGAGACCCAGTACTTC. The chain couples TRBV18 to TRBJ2-5; TRBD1 matches 11 bases. The V gene's germline CDR1 is KGHSH and CDR2 LQKENI. The CDR3 spans 15 residues. Trimming cost V 1 base and J 5 bases; bases outside gene matches: 3. The entire variable domain, with the rest obtained from reference TRBV18 and TRBJ2-5, is as follows: NAGVMQNPRHLVRRRGQEARLRCSPMKGHSHVYWYRQLPEEGLKFMVYLQKENIIDESGMPKERFSAEFPKEGPSILRIQQVVRGDSAAYFCASSPRTGGVETQYFGPGTRLLVL.

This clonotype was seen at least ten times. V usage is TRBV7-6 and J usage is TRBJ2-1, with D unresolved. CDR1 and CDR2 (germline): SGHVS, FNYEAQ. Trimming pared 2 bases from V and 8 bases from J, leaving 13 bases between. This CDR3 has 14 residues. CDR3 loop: CASSLSPSGDEQFF. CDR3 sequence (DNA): TGTGCCAGCAGCTTATCCCCCTCCGGCGATGAGCAGTTCTTC.

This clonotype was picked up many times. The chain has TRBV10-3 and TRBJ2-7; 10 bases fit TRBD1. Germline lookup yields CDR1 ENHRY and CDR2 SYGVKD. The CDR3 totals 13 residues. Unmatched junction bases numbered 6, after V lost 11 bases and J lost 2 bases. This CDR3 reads CAAGQGRTYEQYF. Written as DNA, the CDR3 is TGTGCCGCGGGACAGGGGCGAACCTACGAGCAGTACTTC.

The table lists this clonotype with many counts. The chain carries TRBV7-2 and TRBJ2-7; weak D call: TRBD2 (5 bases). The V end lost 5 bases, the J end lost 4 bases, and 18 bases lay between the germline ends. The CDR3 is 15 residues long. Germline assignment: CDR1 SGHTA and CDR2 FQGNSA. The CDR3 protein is CASSLTPRELYEQYF. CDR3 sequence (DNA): TGTGCCAGCAGCCTAACTCCTAGGGAGTTGTACGAGCAGTACTTC.

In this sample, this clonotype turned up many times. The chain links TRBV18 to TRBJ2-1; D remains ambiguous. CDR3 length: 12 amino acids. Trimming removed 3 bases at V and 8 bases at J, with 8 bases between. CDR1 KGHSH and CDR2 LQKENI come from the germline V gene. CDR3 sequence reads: CASSPIIDEQFF. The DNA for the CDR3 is TGTGCCAGCTCACCTATTATTGATGAGCAGTTCTTC. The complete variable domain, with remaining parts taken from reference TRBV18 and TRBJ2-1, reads NAGVMQNPRHLVRRRGQEARLRCSPMKGHSHVYWYRQLPEEGLKFMVYLQKENIIDESGMPKERFSAEFPKEGPSILRIQQVVRGDSAAYFCASSPIIDEQFFGPGTRLTVL.

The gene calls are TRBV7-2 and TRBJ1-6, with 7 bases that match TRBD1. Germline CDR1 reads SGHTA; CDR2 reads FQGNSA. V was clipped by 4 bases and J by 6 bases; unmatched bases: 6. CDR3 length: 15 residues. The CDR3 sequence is CASSSNRGSNSPLHF. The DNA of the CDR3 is TGTGCCAGCAGCTCCAACAGGGGAAGTAATTCACCCCTCCACTTT.

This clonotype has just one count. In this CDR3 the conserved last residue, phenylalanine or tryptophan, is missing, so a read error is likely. Here the CDR3 reads CASSILGQPYEQYS. CDR3 sequence (DNA): TGTGCCAGCAGTATCTTGGGACAGCCCTACGAGCAGTACTCC. This sequence joins TRBV27 and TRBJ2-7; 7 nucleotides align to TRBD1. The CDR3 consists of 14 residues. After removal of 5 bases from V and 2 bases from J, the junction contained 6 bases not matched to a gene. The germline CDR1 and CDR2 sequences are MNHEY and SMNVEV (reference sequence).

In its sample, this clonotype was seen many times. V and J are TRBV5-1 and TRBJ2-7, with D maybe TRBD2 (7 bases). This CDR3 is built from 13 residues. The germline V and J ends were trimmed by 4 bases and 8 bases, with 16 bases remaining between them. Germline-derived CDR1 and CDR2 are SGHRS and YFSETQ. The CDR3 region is CASSPTGGGKQYF. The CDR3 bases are TGCGCCAGCAGCCCGACTGGGGGGGGCAAGCAGTACTTC.

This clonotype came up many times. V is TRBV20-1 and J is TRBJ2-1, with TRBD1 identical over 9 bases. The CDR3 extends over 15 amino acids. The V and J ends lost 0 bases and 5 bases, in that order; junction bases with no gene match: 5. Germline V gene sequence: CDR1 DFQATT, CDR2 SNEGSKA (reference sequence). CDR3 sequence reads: CSARDWGQGNNEQFF. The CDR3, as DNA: TGCAGTGCTAGAGATTGGGGACAGGGTAACAATGAGCAGTTCTTC.

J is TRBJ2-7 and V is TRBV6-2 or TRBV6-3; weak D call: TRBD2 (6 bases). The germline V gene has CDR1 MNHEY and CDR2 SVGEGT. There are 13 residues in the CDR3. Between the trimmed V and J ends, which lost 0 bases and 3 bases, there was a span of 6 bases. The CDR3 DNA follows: TGTGCCAGCAGTTACTCGGACTACTACGAGCAGTACTTC. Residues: CASSYSDYYEQYF.

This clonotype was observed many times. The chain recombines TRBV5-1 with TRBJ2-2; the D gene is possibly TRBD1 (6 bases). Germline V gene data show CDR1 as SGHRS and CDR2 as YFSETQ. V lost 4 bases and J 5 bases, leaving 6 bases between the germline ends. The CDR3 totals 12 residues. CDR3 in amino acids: CASSTGTGELFF. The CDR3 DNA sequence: TGCGCCAGCAGCACAGGGACCGGGGAGCTGTTTTTT.

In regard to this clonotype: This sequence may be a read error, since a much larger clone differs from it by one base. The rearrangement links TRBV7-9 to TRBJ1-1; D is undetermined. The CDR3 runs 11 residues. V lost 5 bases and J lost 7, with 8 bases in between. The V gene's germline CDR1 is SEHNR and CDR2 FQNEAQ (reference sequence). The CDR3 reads CASSVHSEAFF. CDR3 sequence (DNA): TGTGCCAGCAGCGTGCACAGTGAAGCTTTCTTT.